This passage covers 21 T cell receptor beta chains from one sample sequenced in a study of blood T cell repertoires in COVID-19. Sequencing was performed with immunoSEQ multiplex PCR; in TCRdb, only in-frame clones are kept and a portion is missing. The data show roughly 180,000 clones, about nine tenths seen once. The sequenced material came from peripheral blood. Receptors originate from a woman aged 25-40 years with acute or convalescent COVID-19.

In DNA, the CDR3 is TGTGCCAGCAGTGAGACGCTGATGGGGAGGACCCCAGATACGCAGTATTTT. As protein: CASSETLMGRTPDTQYF. The chain carries TRBV6-1 and TRBJ2-3; TRBD2 might be the D (6 bases). This CDR3 contains 17 residues. V was trimmed by 3 bases and J by 4 bases, leaving 20 bases between them. In germline, CDR1 is MNHNS, CDR2 SASEGT.

This rearrangement joins TRBV6-2 or TRBV6-3 to TRBJ1-1, with unresolved D. Germline V gene sequence: CDR1 MNHEY, CDR2 SVGEGT. CDR3 length equals 14 residues. The ends were cut back, 6 bases at V and 4 bases at J, with 15 bases in the middle. This chain's CDR3 is CASSTTPRGTEAFF. CDR3 nucleotide sequence: TGTGCCAGCAGCACTACCCCGCGGGGCACTGAAGCTTTCTTT.

This rearrangement joins TRBV2 to TRBJ2-7, with unresolved D. Deletions cut 10 bases from V and 8 bases from J, with 21 bases between. The germline V gene has CDR1 SNHLY and CDR2 FYNNEI. This CDR3 contains 13 residues. CDR3 nucleotides: TGTGCCACCTCTGGAGAGCCGCCTATACAGCAGTACTTC. Protein: CATSGEPPIQQYF.

This clone appeared a single time. The V gene is TRBV28, the J gene TRBJ2-1, with TRBD2 matching 12 bases. With 1 base clipped from V and 5 bases from J, the junction kept 3 bases outside the gene matches. Germline assignment: CDR1 MDHEN and CDR2 SYDVKM. The CDR3 runs to 16 residues. The CDR3 sequence: CASSLLGLAGHNEQFF. In DNA form, the CDR3 reads TGTGCCAGCAGTTTATTGGGACTAGCGGGTCACAATGAGCAGTTCTTC.

The genes are TRBV9 and TRBJ2-3; no definite D call. Trimming shortened V by 7 bases and J by 2 bases, and 11 bases separated the two germline ends. Looked up from germline, CDR1 is SGDLS and CDR2 is YYNGEE. CDR3 length: 13 amino acids. Written as DNA, the CDR3 is TGTGCCAGCGGAGAGACGAACACAGATACGCAGTATTTT. Protein product: CASGETNTDTQYF.

This chain's CDR3 is CASSEQYNSPLHF. DNA of the CDR3: TGTGCCAGCAGTGAACAGTATAATTCACCCCTCCACTTT. This chain connects TRBV2 to TRBJ1-6, with D unclear. This CDR3 is built from 13 residues. V was shortened by 2 bases and J by 4 bases, with 3 bases between the two germline ends. The germline CDR1 and CDR2 sequences are SNHLY and FYNNEI.

This clone was seen once. The J gene is TRBJ2-2, the V gene TRBV27; a weak D match, TRBD2 (5 bases). The CDR3 is made up of 15 amino acids. Germline CDR1 reads MNHEY; CDR2 reads SMNVEV (reference sequence). V shed 0 bases and J shed 3 bases, with 8 bases lying between them. Here the CDR3 reads CASSLSIGDTGELFF. For the CDR3, the DNA is TGTGCCAGCAGTTTATCGATCGGGGACACCGGGGAGCTGTTTTTT.

The rearrangement joins TRBV28 to TRBJ1-2, with a tentative D call TRBD1 (5 bases). The germline V gene has CDR1 MDHEN and CDR2 SYDVKM. This CDR3 is 17 amino acids long. The germline V and J ends were trimmed by 5 bases and 6 bases, with 25 bases remaining between them. CDR3 amino acids: CASSGPRKGLKLNGYTF. The CDR3 region has the DNA TGTGCCAGCAGTGGGCCTCGGAAGGGGTTAAAGTTAAATGGCTACACCTTC.

This sequence joins TRBV19 and TRBJ2-1; a possible D gene is TRBD1 (5 bases). The ends were cut back, 1 base at V and 9 bases at J, with 10 bases in the middle. Germline V gene data show CDR1 as LNHDA and CDR2 as SQIVND (reference sequence). The CDR3 is 13 residues long. CDR3 DNA: TGTGCCAGTAGTATAGCTCTAAGGGGTGAGCAGTTCTTC. Amino acid sequence: CASSIALRGEQFF.

The CDR3, as DNA: TGTGCCAGCAGCGCTCCGACAGGGAAGGGACTAGGGAGCTCCTACGAGCAGTACTTC. Translating it yields CASSAPTGKGLGSSYEQYF. The gene calls are TRBV11-3 and TRBJ2-7, with a tentative D call TRBD2 (8 bases). The V gene lost 5 bases and the J gene lost 0 bases, with 26 bases spanning the gap. From germline, CDR1 is SGHNT and CDR2 YENEEA. The CDR3 has 19 residues.

The chain uses TRBV11-2 and TRBJ2-2; a weak D match, TRBD1 (7 bases). This CDR3 is built from 16 residues. In germline, CDR1 is SGHAT, CDR2 FQNNGV. V shed 5 bases and J shed 7 bases, with 20 bases lying between them. The CDR3 region has the DNA TGTGCCAGCAGCCCCCCGACAGGGAGGCTGGTCGGGGAGCTGTTTTTT. Its translation is CASSPPTGRLVGELFF.

The genes are TRBV19 and TRBJ2-7, with unresolved D. Germline V CDR1 and CDR2: LNHDA, SQIVND (reference sequence). The CDR3 is made up of 13 amino acids. V was clipped by 4 bases and J by 3 bases, with 10 bases between them. The CDR3: CASSNGLVYEQYF. The CDR3 nucleotides read TGTGCCAGTAGTAACGGTCTGGTCTACGAGCAGTACTTC.

The V and J genes are TRBV6-5 and TRBJ1-5; D call uncertain. V was shortened by 10 bases and J by 3 bases, with 19 bases between the two germline ends. Germline V CDR1 and CDR2: MNHEY, SVGAGI. This CDR3 is built from 15 residues. The CDR3 DNA reads as TGTGCCACGGGTTGGGAGAATTTCAACAATCAGCCCCAGCATTTT. Its protein is CATGWENFNNQPQHF.

The chain couples TRBV28 to TRBJ1-2; D gene uncertain. There are 13 residues in the CDR3. CDR1 MDHEN and CDR2 SYDVKM come from the germline V gene. V was clipped by 3 bases and J by 10 bases, with 15 bases between them. The CDR3 DNA is TGTGCCAGCAGTTTGGGAGGGTTATTTGTCTACACCTTC. Its protein product is CASSLGGLFVYTF.

The gene calls are TRBV27 and TRBJ2-7; 11 bases map to TRBD2. CDR1 and CDR2 from the germline V gene are MNHEY and SMNVEV (reference sequence). Trimming took 0 bases from V and 6 from J; bases not matched to a gene: 4. The CDR3 length is 15 residues. The CDR3: CASSLSRLAGGEQYF. Here the CDR3 DNA reads TGTGCCAGCAGTTTATCGAGGCTAGCGGGAGGCGAGCAGTACTTC.

This clone was counted a single time. The chain combines TRBV30 with TRBJ2-5, with a weak D call TRBD2 (5 bases). The CDR3 has 14 residues. Germline V gene sequence: CDR1 GTSNPN, CDR2 SVGIG (reference sequence). Trimming took off 2 bases at V and 3 bases at J, with 13 bases between the two ends. The CDR3 is CAWSRDYLKETQYF. The CDR3 DNA is TGTGCCTGGAGTCGTGACTACCTTAAAGAGACCCAGTACTTC.

This clone was observed a few times. The chain carries TRBV3-1 (or the pseudogene TRBV3-2) and TRBJ1-5; TRBD1 matches 7 bases. J gave up 7 bases and V 2 bases, and 2 bases lay outside the gene matches. Germline CDR1 reads LGHDT; CDR2 reads YNNKEL (reference sequence). The CDR3 is 13 residues long. The CDR3 loop reads CASSQNRGQPQHF. DNA of the CDR3: TGTGCCAGCAGCCAAAACAGGGGCCAGCCCCAGCATTTT.

The chain is built from TRBV13 and TRBJ2-7; a weak D match, TRBD1 (6 bases). CDR3 length: 14 residues. Germline CDR1 and CDR2: PRHDT and FYEKMQ (reference sequence). V lost 6 bases and J 3 bases, leaving 15 bases between the germline ends. This CDR3 is CASSSLDRNYEQYF. CDR3 coding DNA: TGTGCCAGCAGTTCCCTCGACAGGAACTACGAGCAGTACTTC.

In this sample, this clone turned up once. The V gene is TRBV5-8, the J gene TRBJ2-2, with TRBD2 as a possible D gene (5 bases). The CDR3 is 13 amino acids. In germline, CDR1 is SGHTS, CDR2 YDEGEE. The V and J ends lost 4 bases and 3 bases respectively, with 7 bases between them. CDR3 coding DNA: TGTGCCAGCAGCGACTATCACACCGGGGAGCTGTTTTTT. As protein: CASSDYHTGELFF.

V gene TRBV10-2 combines with J gene TRBJ1-4; D not resolved. This CDR3 contains 15 residues. The germline V gene has CDR1 WSHSY and CDR2 SAAADI. V was clipped by 4 bases and J by 0 bases, with 9 bases between them. The CDR3 sequence is CASSGGFATNEKLFF. CDR3 nucleotide sequence: TGCGCCAGCAGTGGCGGCTTTGCAACTAATGAAAAACTGTTTTTT.

The rearrangement links TRBV7-2 to TRBJ1-5; D unresolved. Trimming left V 2 bases short and J 3 bases short, with 11 bases between. CDR1 SGHTA and CDR2 FQGNSA come from the germline V gene. The CDR3 consists of 15 residues. The chain's CDR3 is CASSLNHAANQPQHF. The CDR3 DNA reads as TGTGCCAGCAGCTTAAACCATGCGGCCAATCAGCCCCAGCATTTT.